The 15 T cell receptor beta chains given below trace back to one sample, sequenced in a study of cytomegalovirus exposure and HLA in healthy donors. This PCR relied on a set of 60 Vbeta primers and 13 Jbeta primers. Profiled with immunoSEQ multiplex PCR; TCRdb holds only in-frame clones, not every one. The sample shows approximately 130,000 clones, about 80% of them seen only once. The sample consisted of PBMCs. The receptors were gathered from a boy aged 2 to 9 in good health and CMV-seronegative.

The rearrangement joins TRBV9 to TRBJ1-2; D might be TRBD1 (5 bases). V was trimmed by 0 bases and J by 14 bases, leaving 14 bases between them. The CDR3 extends over 12 amino acids. CDR1 and CDR2 from the germline V gene are SGDLS and YYNGEE. The CDR3 sequence is CASSVDGGFGTF. As DNA, the CDR3 is TGTGCCAGCAGCGTAGATGGGGGGTTCGGAACCTTC.

This clone was picked up a small number of times. The rearrangement links TRBV4-2 to TRBJ2-6, with a possible D match to TRBD1 (5 bases). The germline V and J ends were trimmed by 0 bases and 4 bases, with 7 bases remaining between them. This CDR3 spans 15 amino acids. Germline values: CDR1 LGHNA, CDR2 YNFKEQ. The CDR3 DNA is TGTGCCAGCAGCCAAGAGGGGCGCGGGGCCAACGTCCTGACTTTC. Residues: CASSQEGRGANVLTF.

As for this clone: Mismatch with germline at one junction end may stem from a read error. The V and J genes are TRBV7-9 and TRBJ1-2, with 9 bases lining up with TRBD1. CDR1 and CDR2 (germline): SEHNR, FQNEAQ (reference sequence). The CDR3 is made up of 16 amino acids. CDR3 sequence: CSSSLGQGLGVYGYTF. For the CDR3, the DNA is TGTTCCAGCAGCCTGGGACAGGGTTTGGGAGTCTATGGCTACACCTTC. Complete variable domain (other parts from reference TRBV7-9 and TRBJ1-2): DTGVSQNPRHKITKRGQNVTFRCDPISEHNRLYWYRQTLGQGPEFLTYFQNEAQLEKSRLLSDRFSAERPKGSFSTLEIQRTEQGDSAMYLCSSSLGQGLGVYGYTFGSGTRLTVV.

As for this clone: Other DNA sequences of this sample code for an identical CDR3. The chain is built from TRBV19 and TRBJ2-7; possibly TRBD2 for D (6 bases). The germline V and J ends were trimmed by 1 base and 2 bases, with 21 bases remaining between them. Per the germline V gene, CDR1 is LNHDA and CDR2 is SQIVND (reference sequence). CDR3 length: 18 amino acids. The CDR3 region is CASSIGGYSGRGPYEQYV. DNA of the CDR3: TGTGCCAGTAGTATAGGAGGGTATAGCGGAAGAGGACCCTACGAGCAGTACGTC.

CDR3 residues: CASSDGTGWGPQHF. The CDR3, as DNA: TGCGCCAGCAGCGATGGGACAGGCTGGGGGCCCCAGCATTTT. This chain joins TRBV5-1 and TRBJ1-5; 8 bases are a match to TRBD1. The CDR3 length is 14 residues. Trimming at V came to 4 bases and at J to 9 bases, leaving 9 bases not matched to a gene. CDR1 SGHRS and CDR2 YFSETQ come from the germline V gene. The full variable domain, its missing parts supplied by reference TRBV5-1 and TRBJ1-5, is KAGVTQTPRYLIKTRGQQVTLSCSPISGHRSVSWYQQTPGQGLQFLFEYFSETQRNKGNFPGRFSGRQFSNSRSEMNVSTLELGDSALYLCASSDGTGWGPQHFGDGTRLSIL.

The genes are TRBV6-4 and TRBJ2-3; TRBD2 aligns across 8 bases. Germline V gene sequence: CDR1 MRHNA, CDR2 SNTAGT. This CDR3 has 14 residues. The V segment lost 3 bases and the J segment 4 bases; nucleotides outside the gene matches: 3. CDR3 nucleotides: TGTGCCAGCAGTGAACGGGGGGGCCCAGATACGCAGTATTTT. Translated: CASSERGGPDTQYF.

The gene calls are TRBV6-1 and TRBJ1-3, with D hard to call. The CDR3 is made up of 14 amino acids. Trimming removed 6 bases from V and 4 bases from J, with 13 bases in between. CDR1 is MNHNS and CDR2 is SASEGT in the germline V gene. The CDR3 nucleotides are TGTGCCAGCAGCCGTGGCGGACTCGGAAACACCATATATTTT. Translated, it gives CASSRGGLGNTIYF.

The chain couples TRBV2 to TRBJ2-1; 16 positions match TRBD2. V lost 6 bases, J lost 8 bases, and 16 bases stayed unmatched. The CDR3 has 19 residues. Germline loops: CDR1 SNHLY, CDR2 FYNNEI. This chain's CDR3 is CASRLRGTSGRVVIDEQFF. DNA of the CDR3: TGTGCCAGCAGATTAAGGGGGACTAGCGGGAGGGTAGTTATAGATGAGCAGTTCTTC.

This sequence joins TRBV30 and TRBJ2-7; maybe TRBD2 (5 bases). The CDR3 loop spans 14 amino acids. The V gene lost 0 bases and the J gene lost 3 bases, with 12 bases spanning the gap. Germline assignment: CDR1 GTSNPN and CDR2 SVGIG (reference sequence). DNA of the CDR3: TGTGCCTGGAGTGTGTTGGACGGGAACTACGAGCAGTACGTC. Amino acid sequence: CAWSVLDGNYEQYV.

This sequence joins TRBV7-9 and TRBJ2-1, with 7 bases identical to TRBD2. CDR1 is SEHNR, CDR2 FQNEAQ, per germline (reference sequence). The CDR3 covers 13 residues. The junction had 11 bases not matched to a gene; V was cut back by 11 bases and J by 7 bases. CDR3 DNA sequence: TGTGCCTCCGGGGGGAGGGCCGGAAATGAGCAGTTCTTC. It encodes CASGGRAGNEQFF.

The rearrangement uses TRBV7-9 and TRBJ2-5; D might be TRBD2 (5 bases). Germline V gene lookup returns CDR1 SEHNR and CDR2 FQNEAQ (reference sequence). V was trimmed by 5 bases and J by 3 bases, leaving 10 bases between them. The CDR3 contains 13 residues. The CDR3 DNA follows: TGTGCCAGCAGCCCACTAGAGGAAGAGACCCAGTACTTC. This translates into CASSPLEEETQYF.

The J gene is TRBJ1-1, the V gene TRBV6-6; 8 nucleotides match TRBD1. CDR3 length equals 12 residues. Unmatched junction bases numbered 4, after V lost 5 bases and J lost 8 bases. The germline V gene encodes CDR1 MNHNY and CDR2 SVGAGI (reference sequence). The CDR3 is CASSGTGREAFF. CDR3 nucleotide sequence: TGTGCCAGCAGTGGGACAGGTCGAGAAGCTTTCTTT.

The genes are TRBV5-6 and TRBJ2-1; D is perhaps TRBD2 (5 bases). CDR3 length: 15 residues. V was pared by 1 base and J by 7 bases, with 15 bases between. Germline V gene data show CDR1 as SGHDT and CDR2 as YYEEEE. This chain's CDR3 is CASSLYETIFNEQFF. Here the CDR3 DNA reads TGTGCCAGCAGCTTGTATGAGACTATATTTAATGAGCAGTTCTTC.

The CDR3 here is CASSHKLGGETQYF. The CDR3 nucleotides read TGCGCCAGCAGCCACAAACTAGGTGGAGAGACCCAGTACTTC. This chain joins TRBV4-3 and TRBJ2-5; the D gene is possibly TRBD2 (5 bases). V shed 3 bases and J shed 4 bases, with 12 bases lying between them. Germline CDR1 and CDR2: LGHNA and YSLEER. The CDR3 runs 14 residues.

The chain recombines TRBV6-5 with TRBJ2-1; 7 positions agree with TRBD2. The germline V gene encodes CDR1 MNHEY and CDR2 SVGAGI. The V segment lost 4 bases and the J segment 4 bases; nucleotides outside the gene matches: 7. The CDR3 runs 15 residues. CDR3 amino acids: CASSSGEGGYNEQFF. The CDR3 bases are TGTGCCAGCAGTTCGGGGGAGGGCGGGTACAATGAGCAGTTCTTC.